Only a few counts were recorded for the clone carrying this T cell receptor (beta chain). As originally analysed: Reference gene primer amplification gave nucleated cell count estimates. Generated by immunoSEQ multiplex PCR, the TCRdb table keeps only in-frame clones and is missing some. V, J and clone size are those of that table, while D and trimming were read from the DNA. The sample lists roughly 100,000 clones, about 75% occurring once. The data originate from a study of blood T cell repertoires in COVID-19. The wider study: Researchers got acute and convalescent COVID-19 samples from the United States, Italy and Spain.

V lost 4 bases, J lost 0 bases, and 7 bases stayed unmatched. The germline gives CDR1 SGHRS, CDR2 YFSETQ. This CDR3 region has 15 residues. The clonotype originates from a woman aged 65 to 85 with acute or convalescent COVID-19. The J gene is TRBJ2-7, the V gene TRBV5-1; 7 bases are shared with TRBD1. The sample comprised peripheral blood. As DNA, the CDR3 is TGCGCCAGCAGCATAGGACAGGCCAGCTCCTACGAGCAGTACTTC. It yields the protein CASSIGQASSYEQYF. Full variable domain (remainder filled in from reference TRBV5-1 and TRBJ2-7): KAGVTQTPRYLIKTRGQQVTLSCSPISGHRSVSWYQQTPGQGLQFLFEYFSETQRNKGNFPGRFSGRQFSNSRSEMNVSTLELGDSALYLCASSIGQASSYEQYFGPGTRLTVT.